This T cell receptor (beta chain) originates from a study of response to subunit inactivated influenza vaccine. General study results and limits: T cells newly recruited by each seasonal influenza vaccination are few, the authors suggested.

TCRdb redid the calling of the RT-PCR reads with MiXCR, one entry per CDR3 protein. The sample has over 650,000 distinct CDR3 sequences; less than 20% are singletons. Note on this clonotype: The antigen is not known.

This CDR3 has 14 amino acids. Germline CDR1 MDHEN, CDR2 SYDVKM. Losses at the gene ends were 5 bases for V and 3 bases for J; bases not matched to a gene: 4. The source of this sequence is a man in his fifties or sixties who received an inactivated influenza vaccine. This sequence joins TRBV28 and TRBJ2-3, with TRBD2 identical over 8 bases. The material sequenced was PBMCs from blood, taken about 5 days after vaccination. The CDR3 DNA reads TGTGCCAGCAGTACTAGCGGTGTTACAGATACGCAGTATTTT. It specifies CASSTSGVTDTQYF. The full variable domain, in which reference TRBV28 and TRBJ2-3 provide the parts outside the CDR3, is DVKVTQSSRYLVKRTGEKVFLECVQDMDHENMFWYRQDPGLGLRLIYFSYDVKMKEKGDIPEGYSVSREKKERFSLILESASTNQTSMYLCASSTSGVTDTQYFGPGTRLTVL.